This record looks at one TCR beta chain sequence and its context. Its antigen remains unidentified. This specimen comes from a study of T cell responses to AZD1222 COVID-19 vaccine. Study-level background: Recipients boosted at about 4 weeks or about 12 weeks are pooled.

Study conclusions and caveats: The CD4 TCRs associated with vaccination extended across spike and predominated at 160-218 and 743-854. Nearly half of spike-specific TCRs reportedly go after variant regions that carry no mutations. The number of AZD1222 recipients seropositive at baseline was only five to seven.

Sequenced by immunoSEQ multiplex PCR; TCRdb stores in-frame clones only, minus some. The profile shows about 30,000 clones, 85% to 95% of them singletons. The material was peripheral blood, obtained on day 0 of AZD1222 vaccination. The TCR was taken from an adult in good health.

Here the CDR3 DNA reads TGTGCCAGCCTAGAGACGGGCCTCTATAATTCACCCCTCCACTTT. Translation: CASLETGLYNSPLHF. This chain links TRBV19 with TRBJ1-6; D call uncertain. Trimming shortened V by 9 bases and J by 3 bases, and 15 bases separated the two germline ends. CDR1 is LNHDA, CDR2 SQIVND, per germline (reference sequence). The CDR3 sequence is 15 residues long.